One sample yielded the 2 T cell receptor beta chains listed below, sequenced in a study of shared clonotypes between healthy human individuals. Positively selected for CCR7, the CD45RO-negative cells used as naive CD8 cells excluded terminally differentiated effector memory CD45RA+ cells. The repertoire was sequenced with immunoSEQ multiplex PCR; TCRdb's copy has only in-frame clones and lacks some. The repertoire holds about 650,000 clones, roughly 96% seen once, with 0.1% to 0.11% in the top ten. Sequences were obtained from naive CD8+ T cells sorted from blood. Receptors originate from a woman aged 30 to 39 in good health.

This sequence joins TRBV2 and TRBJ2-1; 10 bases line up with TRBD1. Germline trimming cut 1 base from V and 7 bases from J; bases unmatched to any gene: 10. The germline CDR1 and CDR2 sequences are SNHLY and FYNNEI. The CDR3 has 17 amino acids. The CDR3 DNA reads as TGTGCCAGCAGTGAAGTTGGGGGACAGGGGCGCGGGAATGAGCAGTTCTTC. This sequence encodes CASSEVGGQGRGNEQFF. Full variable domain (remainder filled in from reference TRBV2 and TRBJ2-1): EPEVTQTPSHQVTQMGQEVILRCVPISNHLYFYWYRQILGQKVEFLVSFYNNEISEKSEIFDDQFSVERPDGSNFTLKIRSTKLEDSAMYFCASSEVGGQGRGNEQFFGPGTRLTVL.

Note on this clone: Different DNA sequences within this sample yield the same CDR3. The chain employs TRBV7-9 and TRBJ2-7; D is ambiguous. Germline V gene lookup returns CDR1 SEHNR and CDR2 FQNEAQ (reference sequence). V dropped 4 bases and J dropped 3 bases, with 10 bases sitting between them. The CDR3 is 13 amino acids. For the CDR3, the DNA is TGTGCCAGCAGCTACGGTGGGGACTACGAGCAGTACTTC. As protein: CASSYGGDYEQYF.